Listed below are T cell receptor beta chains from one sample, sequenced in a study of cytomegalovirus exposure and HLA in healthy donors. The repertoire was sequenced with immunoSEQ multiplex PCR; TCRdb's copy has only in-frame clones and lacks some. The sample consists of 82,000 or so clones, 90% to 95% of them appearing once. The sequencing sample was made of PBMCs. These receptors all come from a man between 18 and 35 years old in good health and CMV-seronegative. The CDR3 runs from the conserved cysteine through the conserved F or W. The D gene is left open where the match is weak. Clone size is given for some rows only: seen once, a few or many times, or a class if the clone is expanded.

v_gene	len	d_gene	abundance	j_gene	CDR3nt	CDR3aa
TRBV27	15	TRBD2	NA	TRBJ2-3	TGTGCCAGCAGTACCGAGCGGGGGTACACAGATACGCAGTATTTT	CASSTERGYTDTQYF
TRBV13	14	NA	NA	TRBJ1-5	TGTGCCAGCAGCTTAGCAGGGGTCGGGCAGCCCCAGCATTTT	CASSLAGVGQPQHF
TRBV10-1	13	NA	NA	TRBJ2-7	TGCGCCACTCGCTCCTCCGGCTCCTACGAGCAGTACTTC	CATRSSGSYEQYF
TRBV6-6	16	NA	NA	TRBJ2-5	TGTGCCAGCAGCCGGTGGGCGAGCAGCTATCAAGAGACCCAGTACTTC	CASSRWASSYQETQYF
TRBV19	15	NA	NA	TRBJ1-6	TGTGCCAGTAGGTCCGACATTTCCTATAATTCACCCCTCCACTTT	CASRSDISYNSPLHF
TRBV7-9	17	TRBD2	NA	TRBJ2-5	TGTGCCAGCAGCCCTTATGGGACTAGAGAGTCCCAAGAGACCCAGTACTTC	CASSPYGTRESQETQYF
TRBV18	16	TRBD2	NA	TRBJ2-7	TGTGCCAGCTCACCTAGGACTAGCGGGAGTGTCTACGAGCAGTACTTC	CASSPRTSGSVYEQYF
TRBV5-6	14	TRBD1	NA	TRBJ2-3	TGTGCCAGCAGCTTAAGGACAGGGCCAGATACGCAGTATTTT	CASSLRTGPDTQYF
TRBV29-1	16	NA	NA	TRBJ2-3	TGCAGCGTTTCCCGGGGGTGGGACAGTAGCACAGATACGCAGTATTTT	CSVSRGWDSSTDTQYF
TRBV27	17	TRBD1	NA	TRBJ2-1	TGTGCCAGCAGTTTTCTCCCGGACAGGGCGGCAGTCAATGAGCAGTTCTTC	CASSFLPDRAAVNEQFF
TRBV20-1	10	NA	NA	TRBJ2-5	TGCAGTGCTTTGACAGGGACCCAGTACTTC	CSALTGTQYF
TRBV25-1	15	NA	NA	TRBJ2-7	TGTGCCAGCAGTGAACAGGGCTATGGCTCCTACGAGCAGTACTTC	CASSEQGYGSYEQYF
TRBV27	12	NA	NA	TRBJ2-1	TGTGCCAGCAGTTTCTCCGACAATGAGCAGTTCTTC	CASSFSDNEQFF
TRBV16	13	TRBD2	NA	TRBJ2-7	TGTGCCAGCAGCCAATCCCGGGGGGGAGAGCAGTACTTC	CASSQSRGGEQYF
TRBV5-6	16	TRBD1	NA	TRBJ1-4	TGTGCCAGCAGCTCGCCTACAGGGGAAGTGAGTGAAAAACTGTTTTTT	CASSSPTGEVSEKLFF
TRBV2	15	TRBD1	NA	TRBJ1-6	TGTGCCAGCAGGGGAATGACAGGGGGGGACTCACCCCTCCACTTT	CASRGMTGGDSPLHF
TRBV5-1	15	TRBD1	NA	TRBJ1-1	TGCGCCAGCAGTCTAGGCGGACAGGGCGGCACTGAAGCTTTCTTT	CASSLGGQGGTEAFF
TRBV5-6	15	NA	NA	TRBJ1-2	TGTGCCAGCAGCTTGGGAGGGGGAACCAGCTATGGCTACACCTTC	CASSLGGGTSYGYTF
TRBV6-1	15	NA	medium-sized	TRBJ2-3	TGTGCCAGCAGTGATACTGCGGGCAGCACAGATACGCAGTATTTT	CASSDTAGSTDTQYF
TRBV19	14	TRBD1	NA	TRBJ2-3	TGTGCCAGTGGGGGACAGGGAATTCCAGATACGCAGTATTTT	CASGGQGIPDTQYF
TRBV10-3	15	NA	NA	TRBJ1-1	TGTGCCATCAGTGAGTCGAACTGGTCAGGTACTGAAGCTTTCTTT	CAISESNWSGTEAFF
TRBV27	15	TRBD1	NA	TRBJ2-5	TGTGCCAGCAGTTTACAGGGGGCCTGGCAAGAGACCCAGTACTTC	CASSLQGAWQETQYF
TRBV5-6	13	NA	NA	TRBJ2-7	TGTGCCAGCAGCCGGGACACCAACTACGAGCAGTACTTC	CASSRDTNYEQYF
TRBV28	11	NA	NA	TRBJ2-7	TGTGCCAGCAGGACTTCCTACGAGCAGTACTTC	CASRTSYEQYF
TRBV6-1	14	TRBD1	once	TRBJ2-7	TGTGCCAGCAGCCCGACAGGGGCAACCTACGAGCAGTACTTC	CASSPTGATYEQYF
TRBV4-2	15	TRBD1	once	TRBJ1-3	TGTGCCAGCAGCCAAGAAGGGACAGCTGGAAACACCATATATTTT	CASSQEGTAGNTIYF
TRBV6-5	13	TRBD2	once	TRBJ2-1	TGTGCCACCCGGACTAGGGTGGGCAATGAGCAGTTCTTC	CATRTRVGNEQFF
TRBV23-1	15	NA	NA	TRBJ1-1	TGCGCCAGCAGTCAACCAGGGGAGAGGAACACTGAAGCTTTCTTT	CASSQPGERNTEAFF
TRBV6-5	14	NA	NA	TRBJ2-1	TGTGCCAGCAGTCGGCCGACAGAGGACAATGAGCAGTTCTTC	CASSRPTEDNEQFF
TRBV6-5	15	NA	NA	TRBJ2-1	TGTGCCAGCAGTTACGATTTGGTCGAAGGGGGTGAGCAGTTCTTC	CASSYDLVEGGEQFF
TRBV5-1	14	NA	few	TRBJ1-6	TGCGCCAGCAGCTTGGTGTCAGGGCGGTCACCCCTCCACTTT	CASSLVSGRSPLHF
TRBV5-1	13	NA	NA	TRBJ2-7	TGCGCCAGCAACCTCGGGAGCGGATCCGAGCAGTACTTC	CASNLGSGSEQYF
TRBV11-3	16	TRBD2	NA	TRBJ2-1	TGTGCCAGCAGCTTAGCGTCTAGCGGGGGCTACAATGAGCAGTTCTTC	CASSLASSGGYNEQFF
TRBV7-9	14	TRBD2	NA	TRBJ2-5	TGTGCCAGCAGCTGGACTAGCGGTCAAGAGACCCAGTACTTC	CASSWTSGQETQYF
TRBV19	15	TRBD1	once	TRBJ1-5	TGTGCCAGTAGCGCTACAGGGGGCGACAATCAGCCCCAGCATTTT	CASSATGGDNQPQHF
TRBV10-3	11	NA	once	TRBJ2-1	TGTGCCATCGGCGGAGGAAATGAGCAGTTCTTC	CAIGGGNEQFF
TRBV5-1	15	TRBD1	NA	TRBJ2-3	TGCGCCAGCAGCTTGAACAGGGGCGGCACAGATACGCAGTATTTT	CASSLNRGGTDTQYF
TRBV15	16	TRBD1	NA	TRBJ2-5	TGTGCCACCAGCTCCCGATCGGGACAGGGAGGAGAGACCCAGTACTTC	CATSSRSGQGGETQYF
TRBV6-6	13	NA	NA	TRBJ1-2	TGTGCCACCGCCTCCGGAGGCGGCTATGGCTACACCTTC	CATASGGGYGYTF
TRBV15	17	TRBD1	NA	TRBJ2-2	TGTGCCACCAGCAGAGACGGGGACAGGGGGTTAACCGGGGAGCTGTTTTTT	CATSRDGDRGLTGELFF
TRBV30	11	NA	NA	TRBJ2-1	TGTGCCTGGACGACTTCCCGCGAGCAGTTCTTC	CAWTTSREQFF
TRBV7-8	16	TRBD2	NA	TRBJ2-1	TGTGCCAGCAGCTGGAGTTCGACTAGCGGGACCAATGAGCAGTTCTTC	CASSWSSTSGTNEQFF
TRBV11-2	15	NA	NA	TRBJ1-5	TGTGCCAGCAGCCCCCAGGGAATTCGCAATCAGCCCCAGCATTTT	CASSPQGIRNQPQHF
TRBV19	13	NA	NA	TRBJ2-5	TGTGCCAGTAAAAGTACTTATCGGGAGACCCAGTACTTC	CASKSTYRETQYF
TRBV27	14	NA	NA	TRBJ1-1	TGTGCCAGCAGTTTTCAGGGATCGAACACTGAAGCTTTCTTT	CASSFQGSNTEAFF
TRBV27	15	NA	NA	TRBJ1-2	TGTGCCAGCAGTTACTTTACAGGGCGGGGGTATGGCTACACCTTC	CASSYFTGRGYGYTF